The T cell receptor (beta chain) described here comes from a study of molecular identifiers for immune sequencing clone quantification. Study at large: In the replicates, RNA derived from around 20,000 or 99,000 naive CD8 cells was divided into five parts, and four were sequenced. Study-level points and caveats: Spiked Jurkat TCR RNA from one cell was reportedly detectable among about 1 million naive cells.

Via MiXCR, TCRdb re-called the PCR reads, giving one row per CDR3 protein. Here the sample spans some 680,000 distinct CDR3 sequences, 25% being singletons. Points on this clonotype: Its antigen is undetermined.

Trimming removed 8 bases at V and 15 bases at J, with 18 bases between. The CDR3 totals 11 residues. Isolation of naive CD8 T cells was achieved by sorting on a CD8+CD4-CCR7+CD45RA+ phenotype. Source material: naive CD8+ T cells from blood, with Jurkat cell RNA spiked in. Documented subset: FACS-sorted CD8+CD4-CCR7+CD45RA+ naive T cells. The chain recombines TRBV12-3 or TRBV12-4 with TRBJ2-3; D may be TRBD2 (6 bases). This TCR was sampled from a human donor in good health. Some libraries in this study had Jurkat cell RNA spiked in. The CDR3 is CASQRGTGCYF. The CDR3 bases are TGTGCCAGCCAACGGGGGACTGGATGCTATTTT.